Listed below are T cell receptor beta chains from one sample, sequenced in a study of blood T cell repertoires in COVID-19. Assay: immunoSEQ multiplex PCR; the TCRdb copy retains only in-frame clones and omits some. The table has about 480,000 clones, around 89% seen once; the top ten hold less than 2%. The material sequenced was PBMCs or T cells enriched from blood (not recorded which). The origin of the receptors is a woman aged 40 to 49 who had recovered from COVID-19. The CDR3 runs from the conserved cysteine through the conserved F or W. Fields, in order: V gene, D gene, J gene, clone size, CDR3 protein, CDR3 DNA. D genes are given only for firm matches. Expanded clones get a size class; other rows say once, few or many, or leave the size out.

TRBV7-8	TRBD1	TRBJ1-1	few	CASSGKRRDRGPGGTEAFF	TGTGCCAGCAGTGGCAAGCGCCGGGACAGGGGACCCGGGGGCACTGAAGCTTTCTTT
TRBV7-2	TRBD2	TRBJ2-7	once	CASSLATSGRQQYF	TGTGCCAGCAGCTTAGCAACTAGCGGGAGACAGCAGTACTTC
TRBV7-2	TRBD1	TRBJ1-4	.	CASSATGFGEKLFF	TGTGCCAGCAGCGCGACAGGGTTTGGAGAAAAACTGTTTTTT
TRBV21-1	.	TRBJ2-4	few	CASSKMYPAGGSKNIQYF	TGTGCCAGCAGCAAAATGTACCCCGCGGGAGGGTCAAAAAACATTCAGTACTTC
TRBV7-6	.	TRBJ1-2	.	CASSLVPDSSNYGYTF	TGTGCCAGCAGCTTAGTCCCGGACAGTTCTAACTATGGCTACACCTTC
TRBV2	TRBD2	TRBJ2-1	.	CASTRSSGPNEQFF	TGTGCCAGCACAAGGTCTAGCGGACCCAATGAGCAGTTCTTC
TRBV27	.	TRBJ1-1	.	CASSSFMNTEAFF	TGTGCCAGCAGTTCTTTTATGAACACTGAAGCTTTCTTT
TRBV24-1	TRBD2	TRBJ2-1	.	CATSDSASGSNEQFF	TGTGCCACCAGTGATTCGGCTAGCGGGAGCAATGAGCAGTTCTTC
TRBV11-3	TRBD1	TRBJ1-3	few	CASSFGTAFSGNTIYF	TGTGCCAGCAGCTTTGGGACAGCGTTTTCTGGAAACACCATATATTTT
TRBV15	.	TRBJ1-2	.	CATKQDNEYGYTF	TGTGCCACCAAGCAGGATAACGAGTATGGCTACACCTTC
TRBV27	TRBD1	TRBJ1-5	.	CASSLEGAGQPQHF	TGTGCCAGCAGTTTAGAGGGGGCTGGCCAGCCCCAGCATTTT
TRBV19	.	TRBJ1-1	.	CASSIVAGQGIAEAFF	TGTGCCAGTAGTATAGTAGCAGGGCAAGGGATAGCCGAAGCTTTCTTT
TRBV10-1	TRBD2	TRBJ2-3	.	CASGPSGTDTQYF	TGCGCCAGCGGTCCTAGCGGGACAGATACGCAGTATTTT
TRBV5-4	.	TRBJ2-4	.	CASSPDMWAKNIQYF	TGTGCCAGCAGCCCAGACATGTGGGCCAAAAACATTCAGTACTTC
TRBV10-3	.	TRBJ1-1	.	CAISESQGIGTEAFF	TGTGCCATCAGTGAGTCCCAGGGAATTGGCACTGAAGCTTTCTTT
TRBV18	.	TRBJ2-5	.	CASSAGRAWETQYF	TGTGCCAGCTCAGCCGGCAGGGCATGGGAGACCCAGTACTTC
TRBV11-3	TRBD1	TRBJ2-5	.	CASSPTGSHETQYF	TGTGCCAGCAGCCCGACAGGGTCACACGAGACCCAGTACTTC
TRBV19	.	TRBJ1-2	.	CASSIPSTRIYGYTF	TGTGCCAGTAGTATCCCCTCGACACGGATTTATGGCTACACCTTC
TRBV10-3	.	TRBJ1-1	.	CAATTGNTEAFF	TGTGCCGCCACGACGGGGAACACTGAAGCTTTCTTT
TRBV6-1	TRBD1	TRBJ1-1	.	CASSEAGQGLNTEAFF	TGTGCCAGCAGTGAAGCGGGACAGGGGCTGAACACTGAAGCTTTCTTT
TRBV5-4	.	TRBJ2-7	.	CASSTQAGAAYEQYF	TGTGCCAGCAGCACACAGGCGGGGGCCGCCTACGAGCAGTACTTC
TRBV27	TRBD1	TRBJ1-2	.	CASSSTGTGVPGYTF	TGTGCCAGCAGTTCAACCGGGACAGGGGTGCCTGGCTACACCTTC
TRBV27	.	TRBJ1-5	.	CASSFLQGPQHF	TGTGCCAGCAGTTTTCTCCAGGGGCCCCAGCATTTT
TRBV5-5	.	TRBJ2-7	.	CASSLGQGLAYEQYF	TGTGCCAGCAGCTTGGGACAGGGACTAGCCTACGAGCAGTACTTC
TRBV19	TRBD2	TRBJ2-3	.	CASGGLAGSTDTQYF	TGTGCCAGTGGGGGACTAGCGGGAAGCACAGATACGCAGTATTTT
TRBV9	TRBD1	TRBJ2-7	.	CASASHGDRPYGAYEQYF	TGTGCCAGCGCCTCACACGGGGACAGGCCTTATGGGGCTTACGAGCAGTACTTC
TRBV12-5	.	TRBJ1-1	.	CASGLVYQGGEAFF	TGTGCTAGTGGTTTGGTATATCAGGGAGGTGAAGCTTTCTTT
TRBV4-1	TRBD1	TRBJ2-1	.	CASSPGQGWNEQFF	TGCGCCAGCAGCCCGGGACAGGGTTGGAATGAGCAGTTCTTC
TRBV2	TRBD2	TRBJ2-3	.	CASSSPSGSSGDTQYF	TGTGCCAGCAGTTCACCTAGCGGGAGTTCAGGAGATACGCAGTATTTT
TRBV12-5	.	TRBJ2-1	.	CASGLSGEQFF	TGTGCTAGTGGTTTATCCGGTGAGCAGTTCTTC
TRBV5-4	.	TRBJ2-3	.	CASSLLDSSITDTQYF	TGTGCCAGCAGCTTGCTAGACAGCTCGATCACAGATACGCAGTATTTT
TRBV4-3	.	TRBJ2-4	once	CASSQGTPRDIQYF	TGCGCCAGCAGCCAAGGGACACCTAGGGACATTCAGTACTTC
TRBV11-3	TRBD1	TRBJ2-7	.	CASSSSPGTGINEQYF	TGTGCCAGCAGCTCGTCACCCGGGACAGGGATCAACGAGCAGTACTTC
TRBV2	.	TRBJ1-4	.	CASSELWGYNEKLFF	TGTGCCAGCAGTGAACTTTGGGGCTATAATGAAAAACTGTTTTTT
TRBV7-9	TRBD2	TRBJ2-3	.	CASSSEGLAGGDTQYF	TGTGCCAGCAGCTCCGAAGGACTAGCGGGAGGGGATACGCAGTATTTT
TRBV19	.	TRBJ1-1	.	CAIKGVGTDTEAFF	TGTGCCATCAAGGGGGTGGGGACGGACACTGAAGCTTTCTTT
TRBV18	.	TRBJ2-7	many	CASSRDYEQYF	TGTGCCAGCTCTCGGGACTACGAGCAGTACTTC
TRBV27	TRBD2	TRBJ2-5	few	CASSAWGGETQYF	TGTGCCAGCAGTGCATGGGGGGGAGAGACCCAGTACTTC
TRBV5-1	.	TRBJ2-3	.	CASSLGSRSTDTQYF	TGCGCCAGCAGCTTGGGGTCTAGAAGTACGGATACGCAGTATTTT
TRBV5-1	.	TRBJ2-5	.	CASSLGVGAPEVWTVPQETQYF	TGCGCCAGCAGCTTGGGAGTCGGGGCACCTGAGGTTTGGACAGTTCCCCAAGAGACCCAGTACTTC
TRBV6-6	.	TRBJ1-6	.	CASTGDNSPLHF	TGTGCCAGCACGGGGGATAATTCACCCCTCCACTTT
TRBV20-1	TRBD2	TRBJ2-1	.	CSASGLAETYNEQFF	TGCAGTGCTAGTGGACTAGCGGAGACCTACAATGAGCAGTTCTTC
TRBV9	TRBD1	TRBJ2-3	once	CASSPRQGSTDTQYF	TGTGCCAGCAGCCCGCGACAGGGTAGCACAGATACGCAGTATTTT
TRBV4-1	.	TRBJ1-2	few	CASSQVAEANYGYTF	TGCGCCAGCAGCCAAGTGGCAGAAGCTAACTATGGCTACACCTTC
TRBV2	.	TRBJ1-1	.	CASSEQGRSTEAFF	TGTGCCAGCAGTGAACAGGGTAGGTCCACTGAAGCTTTCTTT
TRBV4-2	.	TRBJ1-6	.	CASSQELGGTNSPLHF	TGTGCCAGCAGCCAAGAGTTGGGCGGGACTAATTCACCCCTCCACTTT
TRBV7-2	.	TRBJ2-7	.	CASRPTGEPYEQYF	TGTGCCAGCAGGCCTACTGGGGAGCCCTACGAGCAGTACTTC
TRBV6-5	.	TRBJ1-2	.	CASKITGFGYTF	TGTGCCAGCAAGATAACAGGGTTTGGCTACACCTTC
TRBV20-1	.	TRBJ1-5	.	CSAASNQPQHF	TGCAGTGCTGCGAGCAATCAGCCCCAGCATTTT
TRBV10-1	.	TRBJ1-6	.	CATGPRGGSPLHF	TGCGCCACCGGTCCCAGGGGCGGCTCACCCCTCCACTTT
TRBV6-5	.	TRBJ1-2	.	CASSYVQGLNYGYTF	TGTGCCAGCAGTTACGTGCAGGGCCTGAACTATGGCTACACCTTC
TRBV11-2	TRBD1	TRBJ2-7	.	CASSLSRQGPEQYF	TGTGCCAGCAGCTTAAGTAGACAGGGGCCCGAGCAGTACTTC
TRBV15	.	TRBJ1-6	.	CATSNGLSNSPLHF	TGTGCCACCAGCAACGGACTCTCAAATTCACCCCTCCACTTT